The 23 T cell receptor beta chains below all came from one sample that was sequenced in a study of blood T cell repertoires in COVID-19. Some clones are missing from TCRdb's copy, which holds only in-frame ones; the method was immunoSEQ multiplex PCR. The sample has a few hundred thousand clones, 81% seen once. Sequencing used peripheral blood. The receptors were gathered from a human donor with acute or convalescent COVID-19. The donor label of this sample is uncertain.

The chain joins TRBV6-6 to TRBJ1-3; 11 bases match TRBD1. The V segment lost 6 bases and the J segment 3 bases; nucleotides outside the gene matches: 4. CDR1 is MNHNY and CDR2 is SVGAGI in the germline V gene (reference sequence). The CDR3 is made up of 15 amino acids. CDR3 sequence (DNA): TGTGCCAGCAGGAGGGGACAGGGGGGTGGAAACACCATATATTTT. Protein: CASRRGQGGGNTIYF.

V usage is TRBV5-1 and J usage is TRBJ2-7; no firm D call. The CDR3 is 12 residues long. Germline-derived CDR1 and CDR2 are SGHRS and YFSETQ. V was pared by 4 bases and J by 2 bases, with 7 bases between. The CDR3 DNA reads as TGCGCCAGCAGCCAGACAACCTACGAGCAGTACTTC. Residues: CASSQTTYEQYF.

The V gene is TRBV15, the J gene TRBJ2-4; 11 bases are a match to TRBD1. After removal of 5 bases from V and 1 base from J, the junction contained 7 bases not matched to a gene. Germline CDR1 reads LNHNV; CDR2 reads YYDKDF (reference sequence). The CDR3 spans 17 residues. CDR3 DNA: TGTGCCACCAGCGAGGACAGGGGGCGGTTTGCCAAAAACATTCAGTACTTC. Translated: CATSEDRGRFAKNIQYF.

This clone came up once. This chain connects TRBV5-1 to TRBJ1-2, with 7 bases fitting TRBD1. Germline CDR1 and CDR2: SGHRS and YFSETQ. V lost 0 bases to trimming and J lost 7 bases; unmatched junction nucleotides: 6. The CDR3 sequence is 14 residues long. CDR3 nucleotide sequence: TGCGCCAGCAGCTTGGGACAGGGAGTGGGTGGCTACACCTTC. It is translated as CASSLGQGVGGYTF.

The chain uses TRBV5-1 and TRBJ2-7, with D perhaps matching TRBD2 (5 bases). V was clipped by 5 bases and J by 0 bases, with 12 bases between them. The CDR3 length is 14 residues. Germline loops: CDR1 SGHRS, CDR2 YFSETQ. The DNA for the CDR3 is TGCGCCAGCAGAGCGGCCGTTTCCTCCTACGAGCAGTACTTC. Its translation is CASRAAVSSYEQYF.

As to this clone: At the DNA level, this CDR3 is encoded by other sequences in the same sample as well. This rearrangement joins TRBV3-1 (or the pseudogene TRBV3-2) to TRBJ1-1, with D perhaps TRBD1 (5 bases). CDR3 length: 12 amino acids. V shed 1 base and J shed 7 bases, with 7 bases lying between them. Germline-derived CDR1 and CDR2 are LGHDT and YNNKEL (reference sequence). In DNA form, the CDR3 reads TGTGCCAGCAGCCAAGTGGGGGGTGAAGCTTTCTTT. Translated, it gives CASSQVGGEAFF.

V and J are TRBV10-3 and TRBJ1-4; D is undetermined. Trimming pared 4 bases from V and 4 bases from J, leaving 7 bases between. Germline V gives CDR1 ENHRY, CDR2 SYGVKD. The CDR3 is made up of 13 amino acids. The CDR3 DNA is TGTGCCATCAGTGGGAACAGTAATGAAAAACTGTTTTTT. Protein: CAISGNSNEKLFF.

The gene calls are TRBV21-1 and TRBJ2-5; the table names TRBD1, a call not compared with the DNA. TRBV21-1 is a known pseudogene. The CDR3 extends over 18 amino acids. The CDR3 sequence: CASSKAAMTEDPEETQYF. DNA for the CDR3: TGTGCCAGCAGCAAAGCCGCCATGACAGAGGATCCCGAAGAGACCCAGTACTTC.

In this sample, this clone turned up a few times. V usage is TRBV30 and J usage is TRBJ2-5; the match to TRBD1 covers 7 bases. This CDR3 spans 10 amino acids. The V gene's germline CDR1 is GTSNPN and CDR2 SVGIG (reference sequence). CDR3 loop: CAGGEETQYF. CDR3 DNA: TGTGCAGGGGGCGAAGAGACCCAGTACTTC.

The chain has TRBV9 and TRBJ2-7; maybe TRBD2 (5 bases). Trimming removed 0 bases at V and 2 bases at J, with 9 bases between. In germline, CDR1 is SGDLS, CDR2 YYNGEE. The CDR3 extends over 14 amino acids. The CDR3 coding sequence is TGTGCCAGCAGCGTAGGAGAGGGCCCCTACGAGCAGTACTTC. Protein: CASSVGEGPYEQYF.

The genes are TRBV6-4 and TRBJ1-6; no reliable D call. This CDR3 is 14 amino acids long. The V gene's germline CDR1 is MRHNA and CDR2 SNTAGT. Trimming left V 3 bases short and J 7 bases short, with 10 bases between. The CDR3 reads CASSELEKNSPLHF. CDR3 nucleotides: TGTGCCAGCAGTGAACTGGAGAAAAATTCACCCCTCCACTTT.

The table lists this clone with a few counts. The gene calls are TRBV6-1 and TRBJ2-7; TRBD2 matches 11 bases. The CDR3 is made up of 16 amino acids. Germline V gene sequence: CDR1 MNHNS, CDR2 SASEGT. After removal of 3 bases from V and 7 bases from J, the junction contained 11 bases not matched to a gene. In DNA, the CDR3 is TGTGCCAGCAGTGATACCGGGACTAGCGGCATGAGGGAGCAGTACTTC. Translating gives CASSDTGTSGMREQYF.

The chain has TRBV7-9 and TRBJ1-4, with a weak D call TRBD1 (5 bases). Germline V gives CDR1 SEHNR, CDR2 FQNEAQ (reference sequence). The CDR3 has 13 residues. Trimming left V 5 bases short and J 8 bases short, with 12 bases between. The CDR3 region is CASSGRGGEKLFF. CDR3 DNA sequence: TGTGCCAGCAGCGGACGCGGGGGAGAAAAACTGTTTTTT.

The chain has TRBV30 and TRBJ1-6; D unresolved. The length of the CDR3 is 13 residues. V was trimmed by 0 bases and J by 8 bases, leaving 8 bases between them. Germline CDR1 reads GTSNPN; CDR2 reads SVGIG (reference sequence). CDR3 sequence (DNA): TGTGCCTGGAGTGTAACGGTCCATTCACCCCTCCACTTT. This sequence encodes CAWSVTVHSPLHF.

The V and J genes are TRBV18 and TRBJ1-1; 8 bases agree with TRBD1. The ends lost 4 bases at V and 0 bases at J; junction bases unmatched: 13. The CDR3 contains 18 residues. The germline CDR1 and CDR2 sequences are KGHSH and LQKENI. CDR3 bases: TGTGCCAGCTCACTAACCCCCCCCGGGACAGGCATGAACACTGAAGCTTTCTTT. This sequence encodes CASSLTPPGTGMNTEAFF. The entire variable domain, with the rest obtained from reference TRBV18 and TRBJ1-1, is as follows: NAGVMQNPRHLVRRRGQEARLRCSPMKGHSHVYWYRQLPEEGLKFMVYLQKENIIDESGMPKERFSAEFPKEGPSILRIQQVVRGDSAAYFCASSLTPPGTGMNTEAFFGQGTRLTVV.

The rearrangement uses TRBV7-8 and TRBJ1-3; D may be TRBD1 (6 bases). This CDR3 contains 17 residues. In germline, CDR1 is SGHVS, CDR2 FQNEAQ. V lost 2 bases to trimming and J lost 1 base, with 15 bases between them. For the CDR3, the DNA is TGTGCCAGCAGCTTAAGGACCCCCACAGGGTCTGGAAACACCATATATTTT. Amino acid sequence: CASSLRTPTGSGNTIYF.

V and J are TRBV19 and TRBJ2-3; D is uncertain. The CDR3 extends over 14 amino acids. Germline values: CDR1 LNHDA, CDR2 SQIVND (reference sequence). Trimming stripped 3 bases from V and 5 bases from J, with 12 bases between. The CDR3 sequence is CASSIYLNGDTQYF. CDR3 nucleotide sequence: TGTGCCAGTAGTATCTACCTCAACGGAGATACGCAGTATTTT.

Worth noting for this clone: Other DNA sequences in the sample encode the same CDR3. The CDR3 here is CASSPSQETQYF. CDR3 nucleotide sequence: TGTGCCAGCTCACCATCCCAGGAGACCCAGTACTTC. J is TRBJ2-5 and V is TRBV18, with D unclear. CDR1 and CDR2 (germline): KGHSH, LQKENI. V lost 2 bases to trimming and J lost 5 bases, with 6 bases between them. This CDR3 is built from 12 residues.

The chain employs TRBV4-1 and TRBJ1-2, with TRBD1 as a possible D gene (5 bases). Per germline, CDR1 MGHRA and CDR2 YSYEKL. CDR3 length: 17 amino acids. V was trimmed by 0 bases and J by 5 bases, leaving 19 bases between them. The CDR3 sequence is CASSQDRGRVVCYGYTF. CDR3 nucleotide sequence: TGCGCCAGCAGCCAAGATAGAGGCAGGGTGGTTTGTTATGGCTACACCTTC.

The J gene is TRBJ2-7, the V gene TRBV25-1; a weak D match, TRBD2 (6 bases). The CDR3 totals 14 residues. The germline V gene has CDR1 MGHDK and CDR2 SYGVNS. V lost 6 bases and J lost 2, with 14 bases in between. CDR3 DNA sequence: TGTGCCAGCAGACCAAGGCGGGGCACCTACGAGCAGTACTTC. Its translation is CASRPRRGTYEQYF.

The J gene is TRBJ2-6, the V gene TRBV7-8, with D hard to call. The germline V and J ends were trimmed by 1 base and 4 bases, with 5 bases remaining between them. This CDR3 is 14 amino acids long. CDR1 SGHVS and CDR2 FQNEAQ come from the germline V gene. The CDR3 spells CASSLGVGANVLTF. The CDR3 DNA reads TGTGCCAGCAGCTTAGGAGTGGGGGCCAACGTCCTGACTTTC.

This chain uses TRBV3-1 (or the pseudogene TRBV3-2) with TRBJ1-2; tentative D call: TRBD1 (5 bases). Germline CDR1 reads LGHDT; CDR2 reads YNNKEL (reference sequence). The CDR3 covers 14 residues. Trimming removed 1 base from V and 7 bases from J, with 13 bases in between. Here the CDR3 DNA reads TGTGCCAGCAGCCAAGGGGGAGGGGTAGGTGGCTACACCTTC. This encodes CASSQGGGVGGYTF.

The chain has TRBV18 and TRBJ1-3; the D is unclear. Looked up from germline, CDR1 is KGHSH and CDR2 is LQKENI. CDR3 length: 15 residues. V dropped 4 bases and J dropped 1 base, with 11 bases sitting between them. The CDR3 here is CASSHEGWSGNTIYF. The DNA of the CDR3 is TGTGCCAGCTCACATGAGGGCTGGTCTGGAAACACCATATATTTT.